The source of this T cell receptor (beta chain) is a study of cytomegalovirus exposure and HLA in healthy donors. Study-wide results and caveats: Usually a TCR sequence was rare, but some public TCRs were found in many donors. Upon later analysis, HLA-associated TCR beta chains proved more clonally expanded than other, equally common chains. For most subjects, TCR beta sequences were reported to predict HLA-A and HLA-B alleles with accuracy.

Primers included in the PCR were 60 Vbeta and 13 Jbeta primers. Profiling relied on immunoSEQ multiplex PCR, and the TCRdb table lists in-frame clones only, not all of them. The sample table includes about 77,000 clones. Remarks on this clone: Its antigen is undetermined.

This CDR3 is built from 17 residues. Unmatched junction bases numbered 12, after V lost 4 bases and J lost 2 bases. CDR1 SGHDT and CDR2 YYEEEE come from the germline V gene. The specimen sequenced was PBMCs. The chain carries TRBV5-6 and TRBJ2-3, with 8 nucleotides matching TRBD2. The source is a man aged 45-60 years in good health and CMV-seropositive. Written as DNA, the CDR3 is TGTGCCAGCAGCCCTCTGTGGGGCGGGGGGACCACAGATACGCAGTATTTT. Protein product: CASSPLWGGGTTDTQYF.